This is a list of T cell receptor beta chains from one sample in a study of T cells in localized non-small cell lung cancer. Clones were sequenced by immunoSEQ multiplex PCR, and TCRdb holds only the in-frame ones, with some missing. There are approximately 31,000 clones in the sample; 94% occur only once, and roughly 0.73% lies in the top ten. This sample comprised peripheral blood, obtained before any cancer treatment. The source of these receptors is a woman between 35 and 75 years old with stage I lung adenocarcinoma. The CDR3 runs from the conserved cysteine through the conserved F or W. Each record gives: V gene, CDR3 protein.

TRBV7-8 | CASSLPQDIGLTEAFF
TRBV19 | CASSMGWVSNQPQHF
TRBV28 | CASSTLAEAFF
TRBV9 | CASSVGAGAYNEQFF
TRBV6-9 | CASTGKSTGELFF
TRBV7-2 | CASSLWSGGAKEQFF
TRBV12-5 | CASGPAGLRGLYEQYF
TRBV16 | CASSPLSGGPTKNIQYF
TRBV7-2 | CASSLGSLAGVGDTQYF
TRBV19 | CASATQQGRGNQPQHF
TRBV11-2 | CASLRGLGETQYF
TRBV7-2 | CASSSLLRTGNSPLHF
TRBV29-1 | CSVEYQTNTGELFF
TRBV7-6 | CASSPGQGEYTEAFF
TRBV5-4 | CASSLASGRAGEQYF
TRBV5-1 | CASSLVGGTNTEAFF
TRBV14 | CASRPSGVRGYTF
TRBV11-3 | CASSFGVSYEQYF
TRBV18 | CASSQTGTRAWEDSPLHF